This T cell receptor beta chain was captured by sequencing in a study of vaccination effects on CD4 cells after COVID-19. Whole-study findings and limits: The study found that only 1 of 255 vaccine-induced clones from healthy vaccinees cross-reacted with common cold coronaviruses. Marked clonal contraction was seen in infection- and vaccine-induced clones late after vaccination.

As to this clone: Its antigen is unknown.

Trimming removed 4 bases at V and 0 bases at J, with 17 bases between. The CDR3 runs to 17 residues. Here immunoSEQ multiplex PCR was the method, and the copy in TCRdb shows in-frame clones only, minus some. This sample has roughly 70,000 clones, with roughly 79% found just once. CD4+ T cells specific for antigen were expanded with viral peptide pools by the ViraFEST assay before sequencing. Culture proceeded for 10 days, and CD4+ T cells were then isolated. Vaccine administered to participants consisted of two doses of either BNT162b2 or mRNA-1273. None of the vaccinated had previously contracted SARS-CoV-2, and their nucleocapsid antibodies tested negative. The researchers cultured 1.5 million to 2 million PBMC per well with 8 to 10 IU/ml IL-2 and approximately 9.3 ug/ml peptides.

This material consisted of CD4+ T cells from PBMCs cultured with HCoV-OC43 spike peptides, taken after COVID-19 vaccination. Subset here: HCoV-OC43 spike overlapping peptide pool stimulation. This clonotype was sampled from a human donor who received a COVID-19 vaccine. The rearrangement links TRBV23-1 to TRBJ2-3; D perhaps matches TRBD1 (6 bases). TRBV23-1 is given ORF status, its function remaining uncertain. CDR3 loop: CASSLQFRDTSTDTQYF. Written as DNA, the CDR3 is TGCGCCAGCAGTCTACAATTTCGGGACACTAGCACAGATACGCAGTATTTT.